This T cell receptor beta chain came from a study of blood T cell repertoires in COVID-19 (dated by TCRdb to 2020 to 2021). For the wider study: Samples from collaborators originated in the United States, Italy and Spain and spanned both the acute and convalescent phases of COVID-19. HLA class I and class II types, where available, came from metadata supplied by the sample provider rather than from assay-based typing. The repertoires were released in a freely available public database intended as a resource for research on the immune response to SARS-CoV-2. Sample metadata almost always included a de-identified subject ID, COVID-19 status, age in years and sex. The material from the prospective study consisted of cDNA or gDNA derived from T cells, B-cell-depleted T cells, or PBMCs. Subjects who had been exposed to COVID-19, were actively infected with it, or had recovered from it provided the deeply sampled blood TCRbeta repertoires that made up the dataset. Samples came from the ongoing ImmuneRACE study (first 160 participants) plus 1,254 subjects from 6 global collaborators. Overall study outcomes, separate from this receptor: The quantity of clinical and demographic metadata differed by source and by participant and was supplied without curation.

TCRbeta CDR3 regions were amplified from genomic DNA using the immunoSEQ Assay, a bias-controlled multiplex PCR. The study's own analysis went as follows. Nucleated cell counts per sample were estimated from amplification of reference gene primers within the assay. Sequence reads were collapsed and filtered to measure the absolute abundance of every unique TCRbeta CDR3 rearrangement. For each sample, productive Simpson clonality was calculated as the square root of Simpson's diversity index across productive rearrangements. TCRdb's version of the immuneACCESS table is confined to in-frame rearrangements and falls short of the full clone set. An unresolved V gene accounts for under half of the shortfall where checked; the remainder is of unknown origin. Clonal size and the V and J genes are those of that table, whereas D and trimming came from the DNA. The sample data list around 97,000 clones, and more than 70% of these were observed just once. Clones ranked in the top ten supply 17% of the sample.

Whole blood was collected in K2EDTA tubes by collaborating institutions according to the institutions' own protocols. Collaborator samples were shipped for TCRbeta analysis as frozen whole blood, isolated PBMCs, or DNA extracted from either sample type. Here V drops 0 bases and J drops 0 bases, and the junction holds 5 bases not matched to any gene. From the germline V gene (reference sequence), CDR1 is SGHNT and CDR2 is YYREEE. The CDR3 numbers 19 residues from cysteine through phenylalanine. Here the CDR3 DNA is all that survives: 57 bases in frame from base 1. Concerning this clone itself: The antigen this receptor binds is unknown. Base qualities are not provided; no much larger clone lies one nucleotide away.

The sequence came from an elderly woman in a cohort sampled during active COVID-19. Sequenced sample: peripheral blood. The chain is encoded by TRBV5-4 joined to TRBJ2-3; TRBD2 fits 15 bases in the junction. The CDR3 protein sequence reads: CASSLGTSGGAPSTDTQYF. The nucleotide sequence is TGTGCCAGCAGCTTGGGGACTAGCGGGGGGGCACCTAGCACAGATACGCAGTATTTT.